This T cell receptor (beta chain) came from a study of OX40 agonist ivuxolimab in advanced cancers. As for the study more broadly: Ivuxolimab, which targeted the costimulatory receptor OX40 (CD134), was an agonistic, fully human IgG2 monoclonal antibody. Intravenous ivuxolimab was administered to patients every 2 weeks at six dose levels: 0.01, 0.1, 0.3, 1.5, 3 and 10 mg/kg. Of the 50 to 55 patients in dose escalation, 19 had hepatocellular carcinoma, about 15 had melanoma, 9 had renal cell carcinoma and 9 had head and neck cancer. A male proportion of almost 85% and a mean age of approximately 58 years, ranging from about 20 to 79, were recorded for the dose-escalation cohort. Patients were allowed to have had prior anti-PD-1, anti-PD-L1 or anti-CTLA-4 therapy, and around two fifths of the dose-escalation patients had been treated with checkpoint inhibitors. Partial responses occurred in three dose-escalation patients, of whom one had hepatocellular carcinoma and two had cutaneous melanoma. The point of sequencing TCRbeta in the periphery was to test whether ivuxolimab changed TCR sequence diversity and drove clonal T-cell expansion. The paper covers the monotherapy dose-escalation part of the phase I ivuxolimab trial, which included N ≈ 54 patients.

As for this clone: Its antigen specificity is not known. Per-nucleotide qualities are absent, and no much larger clonotype sits a single base away.

Overall study outcomes, separate from this receptor: In the 0.1-3.0 mg/kg groups, partial responders were among the patients with the lowest normalized peripheral clonal expansion, particularly in CD8+ T cells. After ivuxolimab, CD8+ T cells had more expanded clones than CD4+ T cells on average. The antigen specificity of the peripheral T cells that underwent clonal expansion was not determined. Low levels of normalized T-cell clonal expansion were also seen in some patients who did not respond. At doses of 0.1 to 3.0 mg/kg, clonal expansion of both CD4+ and CD8+ T cells in blood was seen between baseline and week 6.

Genomic DNA was isolated from the sorted cells so that the TCRbeta CDR3 region could be sequenced. The immunoSEQ Assay was used to sequence the TCRbeta CDR3 regions. Here the immuneACCESS table is served through TCRdb, limited to in-frame sequences with V and J called. Missing clones are a known gap in these copies; in checked studies unresolved V genes cover under half, and the rest lacks a known reason. Here the sample has 35,000 to 45,000 clones; around four fifths occur a single time. Clones ranked in the top ten supply around a tenth of the sample. The CDR3 measures 14 amino acids from cysteine to phenylalanine. The read is trimmed to its CDR3 DNA, 42 bases read in frame from base 1. CDR1 and CDR2 were assigned from the germline V gene as SQVTM and ANQGSEA. Patients with a history of autoimmune disease or receiving systemic immunosuppression were excluded from the trial. Peripheral blood for TCR sequencing was collected from all dose cohorts at baseline, on cycle 4 day 1, and on cycle 7 day 1. Samples came from an open-label, multicenter, first-in-human phase I dose-escalation trial of ivuxolimab. Adults with locally advanced or metastatic melanoma, renal cell carcinoma, hepatocellular carcinoma or head and neck squamous cell carcinoma were enrolled in the trial. CD4+ and CD8+ T cells were sorted separately from peripheral blood before TCR sequencing.

This material consisted of CD4+ or CD8+ T cells sorted from blood, taken in a trial of the OX40 agonist ivuxolimab. The chain joins TRBV29-1 to TRBJ2-5; no D gene can be assigned with confidence. Matching the DNA end better, TRBJ2-7 makes the J call doubtful. This clonotype was sampled from an adult with an advanced solid tumor such as melanoma, head and neck, liver or kidney cancer. This receptor carries the CDR3 CSVEDRTGGSEQYF. The sequenced DNA is TGCAGCGTTGAAGATCGTACGGGTGGAAGCGAGCAGTACTTC.